These 29 T cell receptor beta chains originate from one sample sequenced in a study of T cell responses to AZD1222 COVID-19 vaccine. Only in-frame clones appear in the TCRdb table, and some are missing; sequencing was by immunoSEQ multiplex PCR. The table records around 170,000 clones, about nine tenths of them present only once. The sample consisted of peripheral blood, taken on day 0 of AZD1222 vaccination. These receptors all stem from an adult in good health.

V is TRBV27 and J is TRBJ2-7; a possible D gene is TRBD2 (7 bases). The CDR3 loop spans 13 amino acids. V was trimmed by 6 bases and J by 4 bases, leaving 13 bases between them. Germline V gives CDR1 MNHEY, CDR2 SMNVEV (reference sequence). CDR3 loop: CASRKRGGYEQYF. In nucleotides, the CDR3 is TGTGCCAGCAGGAAAAGGGGGGGTTACGAGCAGTACTTC.

The gene calls are TRBV29-1 and TRBJ1-4, with D maybe TRBD1 (5 bases). V lost 2 bases to trimming and J lost 13 bases, with 17 bases between them. The CDR3 consists of 13 residues. Germline CDR1 and CDR2: SQVTM and ANQGSEA. CDR3 loop: CSVEIGVGGRLFF. The CDR3 DNA sequence: TGCAGCGTTGAAATAGGGGTCGGCGGAAGACTGTTTTTT.

The V and J genes are TRBV6-5 and TRBJ2-5; D tentatively fits TRBD1 or TRBD2 (7 bases each). Germline loops: CDR1 MNHEY, CDR2 SVGAGI. The CDR3 spans 16 residues. Trimming pared 0 bases from V and 4 bases from J, leaving 15 bases between. In DNA, the CDR3 is TGTGCCAGCAGTTACTCGGGTCTCAGGGGGGGAGAGACCCAGTACTTC. Protein product: CASSYSGLRGGETQYF.

The chain carries TRBV7-3 and TRBJ2-5; 9 bases are shared with TRBD2. V lost 1 base and J lost 5; bases outside the gene matches: 8. This CDR3 has 16 amino acids. Looked up from germline, CDR1 is SGHTA and CDR2 is FQGTGA. The CDR3 bases are TGTGCCAGCAGCTTAATGGCTAGCGGGGCAGGGGAGACCCAGTACTTC. Translation gives CASSLMASGAGETQYF.

The J gene is TRBJ1-5, the V gene TRBV7-8; D perhaps matches TRBD1 (5 bases). The CDR3 consists of 16 residues. V lost 4 bases and J lost 2, with 15 bases in between. From germline, CDR1 is SGHVS and CDR2 FQNEAQ. The CDR3 loop reads CASSSHGGTGNQPQHF. The DNA for the CDR3 is TGTGCCAGCAGCTCCCACGGGGGGACGGGCAATCAGCCCCAGCATTTT.

The V and J genes are TRBV7-8 and TRBJ1-1; 7 bases line up with TRBD1. Germline trimming cut 3 bases from V and 2 bases from J; bases unmatched to any gene: 9. CDR3 length: 16 amino acids. Germline lookup yields CDR1 SGHVS and CDR2 FQNEAQ. CDR3 region: CASSFGQVRPNTEAFF. CDR3 in DNA: TGTGCCAGCAGCTTCGGACAGGTCAGGCCAAACACTGAAGCTTTCTTT.

V and J are TRBV18 and TRBJ1-4, with 9 bases matching TRBD1. The junction had 3 bases not matched to a gene; V was cut back by 2 bases and J by 5 bases. Germline loops: CDR1 KGHSH, CDR2 LQKENI. CDR3 length: 15 amino acids. This CDR3 reads CASSPSGTGNEKLFF. As DNA, the CDR3 is TGTGCCAGCTCACCAAGCGGGACAGGGAATGAAAAACTGTTTTTT.

J is TRBJ1-2 and V is TRBV6-5; D uncertain. This CDR3 is 14 amino acids long. With 5 bases removed from V and 2 bases from J, the gap between germline ends came to 12 bases. Germline V lookup: CDR1 MNHEY, CDR2 SVGAGI. The chain's CDR3 is CASSTSGINYGYTF. CDR3 nucleotides: TGTGCCAGCAGTACGAGTGGAATCAACTATGGCTACACCTTC.

The rearrangement joins TRBV29-1 to TRBJ1-2; D ambiguous. Germline CDR1 SQVTM, CDR2 ANQGSEA. The length of the CDR3 is 12 residues. Trimming stripped 4 bases from V and 3 bases from J, with 9 bases between. CDR3 loop: CSVVAGDYGYTF. DNA for the CDR3: TGCAGCGTTGTAGCAGGCGACTATGGCTACACCTTC.

This clone was seen more than once but under ten times. The V gene is TRBV4-1, the J gene TRBJ2-2, with a possible D match to TRBD1 (5 bases). The CDR3 sequence is 16 residues long. Germline CDR1 reads MGHRA; CDR2 reads YSYEKL. V lost 4 bases to trimming and J lost 5 bases, with 17 bases between them. CDR3 bases: TGCGCCAGCAGCCCTCCGTTTCAGGGCAGGACCGGGGAGCTGTTTTTT. Translated, it gives CASSPPFQGRTGELFF.

The chain recombines TRBV3-1 (or the pseudogene TRBV3-2) with TRBJ1-4, with D maybe TRBD1 (5 bases). Germline V lookup: CDR1 LGHDT, CDR2 YNNKEL (reference sequence). This CDR3 region has 19 residues. V was clipped by 2 bases and J by 0 bases, with 19 bases between them. Here the CDR3 reads CASSQKRRGLGATNEKLFF. Here the CDR3 DNA reads TGTGCCAGCAGCCAAAAAAGGAGGGGTTTAGGGGCAACTAATGAAAAACTGTTTTTT.

This clone has only a few counts. This chain uses TRBV11-3 with TRBJ1-2, with D perhaps TRBD1 (5 bases). Germline CDR1 and CDR2: SGHNT and YENEEA. The CDR3 is 13 residues long. The V end was cut by 1 base, the J end by 7 bases, with 10 bases between. CDR3 loop: CASSLVPGSGYTF. Written as DNA, the CDR3 is TGTGCCAGCAGCTTAGTTCCAGGGAGTGGCTACACCTTC.

On this clone itself: It is likely a read error, because the conserved phenylalanine at the end of the CDR3 is missing. The DNA is omitted, as the CDR3 cannot be located on it reliably, and the CDR3 follows TCRdb's listing. The chain has TRBV13 and TRBJ1-6. The CDR3 sequence runs 10 residues, both termini included. From germline, CDR1 is PRHDT and CDR2 FYEKMQ (reference sequence). CDR3 sequence: CASSLERGAA.

The chain recombines TRBV7-9 with TRBJ2-2; TRBD1 agrees at 7 bases. Germline V gene lookup returns CDR1 SEHNR and CDR2 FQNEAQ (reference sequence). The V segment lost 6 bases and the J segment 0 bases; nucleotides outside the gene matches: 10. This CDR3 has 17 residues. In nucleotides, the CDR3 is TGTGCCAGCAGAAGACAGGGACCGTTCGCGAACACCGGGGAGCTGTTTTTT. It translates to CASRRQGPFANTGELFF.

The rearrangement links TRBV2 to TRBJ2-7; 11 bases align to TRBD2. The CDR3 spans 14 residues. Germline V gene data show CDR1 as SNHLY and CDR2 as FYNNEI. The V and J ends lost 6 bases and 4 bases, in that order; junction bases with no gene match: 5. The CDR3 loop reads CASSQTSGGYEQYF. The CDR3 DNA reads TGTGCCAGCAGCCAAACTAGCGGGGGATACGAGCAGTACTTC.

The chain combines TRBV28 with TRBJ2-5; 8 positions match TRBD2. Unmatched junction bases numbered 16, after V lost 5 bases and J lost 5 bases. CDR1 and CDR2 (germline): MDHEN, SYDVKM. The CDR3 totals 17 residues. CDR3 sequence: CASSPRFGGEAGETQYF. In nucleotides, the CDR3 is TGTGCCAGCAGTCCACGATTCGGGGGGGAGGCTGGGGAGACCCAGTACTTC. Supplemented by reference TRBV28 and TRBJ2-5, the full variable domain reads DVKVTQSSRYLVKRTGEKVFLECVQDMDHENMFWYRQDPGLGLRLIYFSYDVKMKEKGDIPEGYSVSREKKERFSLILESASTNQTSMYLCASSPRFGGEAGETQYFGPGTRLLVL.

This chain links TRBV3-1 (or the pseudogene TRBV3-2) with TRBJ2-1; weak D call: TRBD2 (6 bases). The CDR3 runs to 14 residues. V was trimmed by 1 base and J by 8 bases, leaving 12 bases between them. Germline CDR1 is LGHDT and CDR2 is YNNKEL (reference sequence). The CDR3 sequence: CASSQVGGVDEQFF. The CDR3 coding sequence is TGTGCCAGCAGCCAAGTAGGCGGGGTTGATGAGCAGTTCTTC.

CDR3: CAGPGYSSYEQYF. Written as DNA, the CDR3 is TGTGCCGGGCCGGGGTACTCCTCCTACGAGCAGTACTTC. The rearrangement links TRBV19 to TRBJ2-7; TRBD2 might be the D (5 bases). Germline CDR1 reads LNHDA; CDR2 reads SQIVND (reference sequence). The CDR3 sequence is 13 residues long. V was shortened by 11 bases and J by 0 bases, with 14 bases between the two germline ends.

DNA of the CDR3: TGTGCCAGCAGCTTGAGTAGGAAGGGGACCTACTCTGGAAACACCATATATTTT. Residues: CASSLSRKGTYSGNTIYF. V is TRBV7-9 and J is TRBJ1-3; D is possibly TRBD1 (5 bases). The CDR3 consists of 18 residues. CDR1 is SEHNR and CDR2 is FQNEAQ in the germline V gene (reference sequence). V was shortened by 3 bases and J by 0 bases, with 18 bases between the two germline ends.

The chain employs TRBV4-1 and TRBJ1-5, with D perhaps matching TRBD1 (5 bases). The CDR3 covers 16 residues. The germline V gene encodes CDR1 MGHRA and CDR2 YSYEKL. Trimming removed 0 bases at V and 7 bases at J, with 16 bases between. The chain's CDR3 is CASSQDDSRPGQPQHF. The CDR3 DNA follows: TGCGCCAGCAGCCAAGACGACAGCCGACCCGGGCAGCCCCAGCATTTT.

This sequence joins TRBV7-2 and TRBJ2-7; D not resolved. From germline, CDR1 is SGHTA and CDR2 FQGNSA. The CDR3 has 15 residues. The V and J ends lost 5 bases and 0 bases respectively, with 14 bases between them. CDR3 loop: CASSPRALDSYEQYF. CDR3 sequence (DNA): TGTGCCAGCAGCCCAAGGGCGCTAGACTCCTACGAGCAGTACTTC.

This chain links TRBV6-5 with TRBJ1-2; the D gene is possibly TRBD1 (5 bases). The V and J ends lost 8 bases and 8 bases respectively, with 18 bases between them. From germline, CDR1 is MNHEY and CDR2 SVGAGI. The CDR3 is 13 amino acids. CDR3 sequence reads: CASGNGGDRGYTF. The CDR3 DNA sequence: TGTGCCAGCGGGAATGGAGGTGACAGAGGCTACACCTTC.

CDR3: CASSQRLAGGYEQYF. In DNA, the CDR3 is TGCGCCAGCAGCCAGCGACTAGCGGGGGGATACGAGCAGTACTTC. The chain uses TRBV4-3 and TRBJ2-7, with 13 positions matching TRBD2. J gave up 4 bases and V 3 bases, and 3 bases lay outside the gene matches. The CDR3 has 15 amino acids. Germline lookup yields CDR1 LGHNA and CDR2 YSLEER.

V is TRBV4-3 and J is TRBJ2-3, with TRBD1 matching over 9 bases. The CDR3 has 16 residues. Germline V lookup: CDR1 LGHNA, CDR2 YSLEER. Trimming removed 5 bases from V and 3 bases from J; junction bases left unmatched: 9. The CDR3 coding sequence is TGCGCCAGCAGCTTACCGGGACAGGGCATGACAGATACGCAGTATTTT. Amino acids: CASSLPGQGMTDTQYF.

This chain connects TRBV19 to TRBJ2-3; 7 positions match TRBD1. V was clipped by 7 bases and J by 5 bases; unmatched bases: 9. Germline values: CDR1 LNHDA, CDR2 SQIVND (reference sequence). The CDR3 is made up of 14 amino acids. The CDR3 loop reads CASTQDRAGDTQYF. Written as DNA, the CDR3 is TGTGCCAGTACCCAAGACAGGGCCGGAGATACGCAGTATTTT.

The chain is built from TRBV6-1 and TRBJ2-7; the D is unclear. This CDR3 is built from 17 residues. The V gene's germline CDR1 is MNHNS and CDR2 SASEGT. The V end was cut by 2 bases, the J end by 2 bases, with 19 bases between. This CDR3 is CASSEIIRWLVTYEQYF. The CDR3 bases are TGTGCCAGCAGTGAAATTATAAGGTGGTTGGTCACCTACGAGCAGTACTTC.

This clone was seen only once. This chain joins TRBV28 and TRBJ1-2; the D gene is possibly TRBD1 (6 bases). The length of the CDR3 is 14 residues. CDR1 is MDHEN and CDR2 is SYDVKM in the germline V gene. With 7 bases removed from V and 3 bases from J, the gap between germline ends came to 15 bases. CDR3 sequence: CASTDPDRYYGYTF. The CDR3 bases are TGTGCCAGCACCGACCCGGACAGATACTATGGCTACACCTTC.

A single count supports this clone. This chain joins TRBV29-1 and TRBJ1-1; D might be TRBD1 (5 bases). The length of the CDR3 is 11 residues. Trimming left V 7 bases short and J 5 bases short, with 11 bases between. Per germline, CDR1 SQVTM and CDR2 ANQGSEA. The CDR3 bases are TGCAGCGGCGGTCCAGGGACTGAAGCTTTCTTT. Translated: CSGGPGTEAFF.

This chain uses TRBV28 with TRBJ1-2; D remains ambiguous. The germline gives CDR1 MDHEN, CDR2 SYDVKM. V was pared by 2 bases and J by 3 bases, with 4 bases between. The CDR3 loop spans 12 amino acids. The CDR3 nucleotides are TGTGCCAGCAGTTTAAAAGACTATGGCTACACCTTC. Amino acids: CASSLKDYGYTF.